These T cell receptor beta chains were read from a single sample in a study of identifying expanded T cells in peripheral blood. TCRdb's table, derived via immunoSEQ multiplex PCR, lists solely in-frame clones and lacks some. The table shows around 50,000 clones, with about 92% occurring only once. Sample: blood. These receptors originate from a person aged 18 to 75 in good health. The CDR3 runs from the conserved cysteine through the conserved F or W. D genes are given only for firm matches. Expanded clones are given a class, and other clones once, few, many or no size at all.

j_call v_call clone_size d_call cdr3_length cdr3_aa cdr3_nt
TRBJ1-2 TRBV18 . TRBD1 18 CASSHSVGTGANLYGYTF TGTGCCAGCTCGCACTCCGTCGGGACAGGGGCGAACCTCTATGGCTACACCTTC
TRBJ1-1 TRBV5-1 . TRBD1 18 CASSPTPTGQGVPYEAFF TGCGCCAGCAGCCCAACCCCGACGGGACAGGGGGTTCCCTATGAAGCTTTCTTT
TRBJ1-1 TRBV5-1 . . 13 CASSPGLGTEAFF TGCGCCAGCAGCCCTGGGTTGGGCACTGAAGCTTTCTTT
TRBJ1-1 TRBV30 . . 14 CAWSVLSEGPEAFF TGTGCCTGGAGTGTACTTTCCGAAGGGCCGGAAGCTTTCTTT
TRBJ1-1 TRBV10-3 . TRBD1 12 CATRQGSTEAFF TGTGCCACCAGACAGGGAAGTACTGAAGCTTTCTTT
TRBJ2-3 TRBV6-5 . . 13 CASSYSHTDTQYF TGTGCCAGCAGTTACTCTCACACAGATACGCAGTATTTT
TRBJ1-4 TRBV7-2 . TRBD1 17 CASSRGQGDFIGEKLFF TGTGCCAGCAGCCGGGGGCAGGGGGACTTTATAGGTGAAAAACTGTTTTTT
TRBJ2-7 TRBV6-1 . . 14 CASTWGVREYEQYF TGTGCCAGCACTTGGGGAGTAAGGGAGTACGAGCAGTACTTC
TRBJ1-2 TRBV2 . TRBD1 14 CASRQDRGSGGYTF TGTGCCAGCAGGCAAGACAGGGGGAGTGGCGGCTACACCTTC
TRBJ1-4 TRBV7-8 . . 14 CASSPGARIEKLFF TGTGCCAGCAGCCCAGGGGCTCGGATTGAAAAACTGTTTTTT
TRBJ1-1 TRBV10-3 . . 12 CAISPGGTEAFF TGTGCCATCAGTCCTGGTGGGACTGAAGCTTTCTTT
TRBJ1-5 TRBV6-1 few . 12 CASSGDSQPQHF TGTGCCAGCAGCGGGGACTCTCAGCCCCAGCATTTT
TRBJ2-5 TRBV10-3 once . 15 CAISTPTGPQETQYF TGTGCCATCAGCACCCCGACAGGCCCCCAAGAGACCCAGTACTTC
TRBJ2-7 TRBV18 . . 12 CASSPESYEQYF TGTGCCAGCTCACCTGAATCTTACGAGCAGTACTTC
TRBJ2-7 TRBV2 once . 16 CASSDSGRRGGYEQYF TGTGCCAGCAGCGATTCCGGACGCAGGGGGGGCTACGAGCAGTACTTC